Given below is one T cell receptor (beta chain) in context. The CDR3 totals 14 residues. Trimming cost V 8 bases and J 4 bases; bases outside gene matches: 7. Germline V gene sequence: CDR1 KGHSH, CDR2 LQKENI. This sample is drawn from a study of blood T cell repertoires in COVID-19. Study context: The samples span acute and convalescent COVID-19 from the United States, Italy and Spain.

Produced via immunoSEQ multiplex PCR; TCRdb's table is partial and in-frame only. The repertoire holds 170,000 or so clones, with 90% as singletons. This chain joins TRBV18 and TRBJ2-2; 7 positions agree with TRBD1. This receptor was taken from a man in his fifties with acute or convalescent COVID-19. The sample consisted of peripheral blood. Here the CDR3 reads CASQRDRSTGELFF. Written as DNA, the CDR3 is TGTGCCAGCCAAAGGGACAGATCCACCGGGGAGCTGTTTTTT.